The source of this T cell receptor beta chain is a study of T cell changes during pregnancy in multiple sclerosis. V lost 3 bases to trimming and J lost 7 bases; unmatched junction nucleotides: 11. The CDR3 runs to 17 residues. The germline V gene has CDR1 SNHLY and CDR2 FYNNEI. Profiled with immunoSEQ multiplex PCR; TCRdb holds only in-frame clones, not every one. The top ten clones hold about 3.5% of a sample with 90,000 to 120,000 clones, approximately 91% of them seen once. The material was peripheral blood, obtained after pregnancy. This chain links TRBV2 with TRBJ2-4; 11 positions match TRBD1. This receptor was identified in a female donor with multiple sclerosis, enrolled in a pregnancy study. The CDR3 spells CASSDKDRGLSVNIQYF. The DNA for the CDR3 is TGTGCCAGCAGTGACAAGGACAGGGGGCTGTCGGTTAACATTCAGTACTTC.